The present entry profiles one T cell receptor (beta chain) with its context. With random hexamers, reverse transcription was performed on roughly 0.45 to 1 ug of RNA. The authors amplified TCR beta CDR3 across 54 Vbeta and 13 Jbeta using immunoSEQ multiplex PCR. TCRdb recomputed calls from the immunoSEQ multiplex PCR reads with MiXCR, one row per CDR3 protein. Of fewer than 250,000 distinct CDR3 sequences listed, about 93% are singletons. TCR beta sequencing was performed on blood CD8+ and CD4+ T cells. The study used healthy donors as controls matched for age and sex. In contrast to the negatively isolated CD8+ and CD4+ T cells, TEMRA cells were FACS-enriched. This specimen comes from a study of CD8 T cells in Susac syndrome. Per the germline V gene, CDR1 is SGHDN and CDR2 is FVKESK. Trimming pared 0 bases from V and 8 bases from J, leaving 16 bases between. This CDR3 spans 16 amino acids.

This receptor was taken from a human donor in good health. Sequenced material: CD4+ T cells from PBMCs. The chain uses TRBV14 and TRBJ1-4; D perhaps matches TRBD1 (5 bases). CDR3 in amino acids: CASSQDLAGSGEKLFF. CDR3 nucleotide sequence: TGTGCCAGCAGCCAAGACCTGGCAGGGTCAGGAGAAAAACTGTTTTTT. The variable domain in full, completed from reference TRBV14 and TRBJ1-4, reads EAGVTQFPSHSVIEKGQTVTLRCDPISGHDNLYWYRRVMGKEIKFLLHFVKESKQDESGMPNNRFLAERTGGTYSTLKVQPAELEDSGVYFCASSQDLAGSGEKLFFGSGTQLSVL.